The sequence of this T cell receptor beta chain was determined in a study of blood T cell repertoires in COVID-19. Looking at the study overall: Nucleic acid was either cDNA or gDNA, and it came from T cells, B-cell-depleted T cells, or PBMCs.

Profiling relied on immunoSEQ multiplex PCR, and the TCRdb table lists in-frame clones only, not all of them. The table shows around 37,000 clones, with about three quarters occurring only once. Germline CDR1 reads MNHEY; CDR2 reads SVGAGI. The CDR3 sequence is 14 residues long. The ends were cut back, 8 bases at V and 6 bases at J, with 14 bases in the middle. The sequence came from a man between 65 and 85 years old with COVID-19, enrolled during active disease. The sequenced sample was peripheral blood. V usage is TRBV6-5 and J usage is TRBJ1-6; weak D call: TRBD1 (5 bases). The CDR3 loop is CASLDSWPNSPLHF. Written as DNA, the CDR3 is TGTGCCAGCTTAGACAGCTGGCCTAATTCACCCCTCCACTTT.